The T cell receptor (beta chain) under discussion was sequenced for a study of regulatory T cells in long-lasting Graves disease. Indicated time point: persistent/refractory GD, antithyroid drugs over 5 years with positive TRAb. The TCR library was prepared using RNA isolated from PBMCs. Whole-study results and caveats: Gene preferences differed: TRBV28, TRBJ1-2, TRBJ2-5 in persistent cases. Researchers reported studying only peripheral blood, not thyroid tissue.

The TCR beta library used iRepertoire HTBI primers with Arm-PCR amplification of CDR3. TCRdb fed the multiplex PCR reads into MiXCR, producing one record per CDR3 protein. The data hold 400,000 to 600,000 distinct CDR3 sequences, with about 22% observed a single time. This CDR3 is 13 amino acids long. V gave up 10 bases and J gave up 2 bases, with 14 bases separating them. CDR1 and CDR2 (germline): MNHNS, SASEGT. Concerning this clonotype: What it binds is not known.

This TCR was recovered from a female donor with Graves disease. The rearrangement uses TRBV6-1 and TRBJ2-5, with D maybe TRBD2 (5 bases). Sample: peripheral blood mononuclear cells (PBMCs), taken when the disease was refractory, from a patient treated with antithyroid drugs. CDR3 coding DNA: TGTGCCACCAAGTTGGGCGGGCAAGAGACCCAGTACTTC. Translating gives CATKLGGQETQYF.